This T cell receptor beta chain was identified during a study of T-cell reconstitution after alpha-beta-depleted transplantation in children. Study conclusions and caveats: Reportedly, only several hundred clones from non-depleted graft cells drove alpha-beta T-cell counts at about two months.

A single count supports this clonotype. Its antigen is not identified. CDR3 size: 14 residues. Trimming stripped 7 bases from V and 5 bases from J, with 14 bases between. Germline V CDR1 and CDR2: SGHTA, FQGTGA. Researchers prepared the TCRbeta library using unique molecular identifiers, the study reports. TCRdb reprocessed the PCR reads with MiXCR, giving one entry per CDR3 protein. Found here are 300,000 to 400,000 distinct CDR3 sequences, around 15% of them singletons; the top ten hold approximately 44%. This rearrangement joins TRBV7-3 to TRBJ2-2; the D gene is possibly TRBD2 (5 bases). The material sequenced was PBMCs, mostly from graft donor cells, taken 360 days after TCRalphabeta/CD19-depleted stem cell transplant. The clonotype was recovered from a male patient aged 2-15 years who had a stem cell transplant for acute lymphoblastic leukemia, so the T cells may come from the graft donor. The CDR3 region is CASTPVGETGELFF. The CDR3 bases are TGTGCCAGCACCCCGGTCGGGGAAACCGGGGAGCTGTTTTTT.